This entry lists 25 T cell receptor beta chains sequenced from one sample in a study of T-cell memory formation after mild COVID-19. TCRdb re-derived calls from the 5' RACE reads in MiXCR, one entry per CDR3 protein. There are some 100,000 distinct CDR3 sequences in the sample; around 10% occur only once, and approximately 39% lies in the top ten. Source material: PBMCs or a T cell subset sorted from them (not recorded which). These receptors all come from a man in his late teens or twenties who had mild COVID-19 (a few samples of this study predate the infection). Cell type and time point are not known.

This clonotype occurred many times. The V gene is TRBV7-2, the J gene TRBJ2-7; D ambiguous. The CDR3 has 12 amino acids. Germline assignment: CDR1 SGHTA and CDR2 FQGNSA. Trimming took 0 bases from V and 5 from J, leaving 5 bases between them. The DNA of the CDR3 is TGTGCCAGCAGCTTAGCGCGGCACGAGCAGTACTTC. Residues: CASSLARHEQYF.

This clonotype was seen ten or more times. V gene TRBV7-2 combines with J gene TRBJ2-7; D is ambiguous. Germline CDR1 reads SGHTA; CDR2 reads FQGNSA. The germline V and J ends were trimmed by 7 bases and 2 bases, with 12 bases remaining between them. The CDR3 runs 13 residues. In DNA form, the CDR3 reads TGTGCCAGCACCTCCAGACCCGCCTACGAGCAGTACTTC. Its protein is CASTSRPAYEQYF.

This clonotype has ten or more counts. The chain couples TRBV7-9 to TRBJ2-1; D is unresolved. Germline CDR1 SEHNR, CDR2 FQNEAQ (reference sequence). The germline V and J ends were trimmed by 6 bases and 7 bases, with 4 bases remaining between them. The CDR3 totals 10 residues. This CDR3 reads CASSRNEQFF. The CDR3 coding sequence is TGTGCCAGCAGTCGTAATGAGCAGTTCTTC. Complete variable domain (other parts from reference TRBV7-9 and TRBJ2-1): DTGVSQNPRHKITKRGQNVTFRCDPISEHNRLYWYRQTLGQGPEFLTYFQNEAQLEKSRLLSDRFSAERPKGSFSTLEIQRTEQGDSAMYLCASSRNEQFFGPGTRLTVL.

This clonotype was recorded a few times. The rearrangement uses TRBV28 and TRBJ2-3, with 8 bases aligning to TRBD1. The V segment lost 7 bases and the J segment 8 bases; nucleotides outside the gene matches: 11. CDR1 MDHEN and CDR2 SYDVKM come from the germline V gene. The CDR3 consists of 14 residues. The CDR3 DNA sequence: TGTGCCAGCAACGGACGGGACAGGCTAGCTACGCAGTATTTT. It translates to CASNGRDRLATQYF.

The sample holds a few counts of this clonotype. The rearrangement links TRBV15 to TRBJ2-1; D unclear. From germline, CDR1 is LNHNV and CDR2 YYDKDF (reference sequence). The CDR3 spans 13 residues. The germline V and J ends were trimmed by 6 bases and 5 bases, with 11 bases remaining between them. The DNA of the CDR3 is TGTGCCACCAGACTTCAGCACCACAATGAGCAGTTCTTC. Protein: CATRLQHHNEQFF. Complete variable domain (other parts from reference TRBV15 and TRBJ2-1): DAMVIQNPRYQVTQFGKPVTLSCSQTLNHNVMYWYQQKSSQAPKLLFHYYDKDFNNEADTPDNFQSRRPNTSFCFLDIRSPGLGDTAMYLCATRLQHHNEQFFGPGTRLTVL.

This clonotype was counted between two and nine times. The chain carries TRBV7-9 and TRBJ2-5; 12 bases agree with TRBD2. Germline CDR1 and CDR2: SEHNR and FQNEAQ (reference sequence). The CDR3 runs 15 residues. V lost 6 bases, J lost 2 bases, and 4 bases stayed unmatched. This chain's CDR3 is CASRSGTSGQETQYF. CDR3 nucleotide sequence: TGTGCCAGCAGATCCGGGACTAGCGGGCAAGAGACCCAGTACTTC.

This clonotype was detected many times. The rearrangement joins TRBV7-3 to TRBJ1-2; TRBD1 is a possible D gene (6 bases). The V gene lost 0 bases and the J gene lost 8 bases, with 13 bases spanning the gap. The CDR3 runs to 14 residues. From germline, CDR1 is SGHTA and CDR2 FQGTGA. In DNA, the CDR3 is TGTGCCAGCAGCTTAACGGGGCCAGGGGAAGGCTACACCTTC. Translation: CASSLTGPGEGYTF.

This clonotype has just a few counts. The chain joins TRBV9 to TRBJ2-2, with D possibly being TRBD2 (6 bases). The CDR3 loop spans 15 amino acids. The ends were cut back, 4 bases at V and 3 bases at J, with 13 bases in the middle. The V gene's germline CDR1 is SGDLS and CDR2 YYNGEE. The chain's CDR3 is CASSRGIGDTGELFF. In nucleotides, the CDR3 is TGTGCCAGCAGCCGGGGGATTGGGGACACCGGGGAGCTGTTTTTT.

This clonotype has more than one count but fewer than ten. The V and J genes are TRBV6-5 and TRBJ2-1; D is uncertain. The CDR3 has 16 amino acids. V was clipped by 5 bases and J by 0 bases, with 14 bases between them. Germline V gives CDR1 MNHEY, CDR2 SVGAGI. The CDR3 bases are TGTGCCAGCAGTCCCAACCCCTCGAGCTCCTACAATGAGCAGTTCTTC. This translates into CASSPNPSSSYNEQFF.

This clonotype came up a few times. The genes are TRBV27 and TRBJ2-3, with D unclear. The CDR3 loop spans 17 amino acids. Germline V CDR1 and CDR2: MNHEY, SMNVEV (reference sequence). V was pared by 4 bases and J by 7 bases, with 24 bases between. The CDR3: CASSWNFDWDEENTQYF. Here the CDR3 DNA reads TGTGCCAGCAGTTGGAACTTCGACTGGGATGAAGAGAATACGCAGTATTTT.

This clonotype was seen only a few times. The rearrangement links TRBV4-3 to TRBJ2-1, with TRBD2 matching over 8 bases. The germline V gene has CDR1 LGHNA and CDR2 YSLEER. The CDR3 is 16 amino acids. V gave up 5 bases and J gave up 3 bases; unmatched junction bases: 9. CDR3 nucleotide sequence: TGCGCCAGCAGCATCGAGACGGGGGGGCACTACAATGAGCAGTTCTTC. The encoded protein is CASSIETGGHYNEQFF.

This clonotype came up a few times. The chain links TRBV4-1 to TRBJ1-4; D ambiguous. CDR3 size: 15 residues. V was pared by 3 bases and J by 8 bases, with 16 bases between. Germline lookup yields CDR1 MGHRA and CDR2 YSYEKL. The CDR3 is CASSHPTSFFEKLFF. The CDR3 DNA reads as TGCGCCAGCAGCCATCCCACGAGTTTCTTCGAAAAACTGTTTTTT.

The chain combines TRBV5-5 with TRBJ2-7; 10 nucleotides line up with TRBD1. Trimming at V came to 4 bases and at J to 4 bases, leaving 5 bases not matched to a gene. The CDR3 is 14 amino acids. Germline values: CDR1 SGHKS, CDR2 YYEKEE (reference sequence). The CDR3 reads CASSHRDRGYEQYF. CDR3 nucleotide sequence: TGTGCCAGCAGCCACCGGGACAGGGGTTACGAGCAGTACTTC.

This chain connects TRBV7-9 to TRBJ1-1; TRBD1 might be the D (5 bases). Trimming cost V 1 base and J 4 bases, with 13 bases left between them. Germline V gene lookup returns CDR1 SEHNR and CDR2 FQNEAQ (reference sequence). The CDR3 covers 15 residues. In DNA form, the CDR3 reads TGTGCCAGCAGCTTAGTCGCAGGGTTGGGCACTGAAGCTTTCTTT. This translates into CASSLVAGLGTEAFF.

There are a few counts of this clonotype. The J gene is TRBJ2-2, the V gene TRBV12-3 or TRBV12-4; 7 positions match TRBD1. The CDR3 has 16 residues. Unmatched junction bases numbered 7, after V lost 5 bases and J lost 1 base. DNA of the CDR3: TGTGCCAGCAGTCCTCACCGGACAGGGAACACCGGGGAGCTGTTTTTT. It translates to CASSPHRTGNTGELFF.

V gene TRBV11-2 combines with J gene TRBJ1-1, with 7 bases fitting TRBD1. Germline CDR1 reads SGHAT; CDR2 reads FQNNGV. Unmatched junction bases numbered 6, after V lost 4 bases and J lost 1 base. The CDR3 has 15 amino acids. The CDR3 reads CASSSEDRQNTEAFF. The CDR3 DNA reads as TGTGCCAGCAGCTCGGAGGACAGGCAGAACACTGAAGCTTTCTTT.

This clonotype was counted ten times or more. The chain employs TRBV6-6 and TRBJ2-5; 8 nucleotides agree with TRBD2. The CDR3 length is 15 residues. Germline CDR1 is MNHNY and CDR2 is SVGAGI (reference sequence). Trimming removed 5 bases from V and 1 base from J; junction bases left unmatched: 6. The CDR3 DNA sequence: TGTGCCAGCAGTCCCGTAGCGGGGATCCAAGAGACCCAGTACTTC. Encoded protein: CASSPVAGIQETQYF.

The chain joins TRBV12-3 or TRBV12-4 to TRBJ1-5; no reliable D call. This CDR3 spans 14 amino acids. The V gene lost 8 bases and the J gene lost 2 bases, with 13 bases spanning the gap. CDR3 amino acids: CASADAWGNQPQHF. Here the CDR3 DNA reads TGTGCCAGCGCCGACGCCTGGGGCAATCAGCCCCAGCATTTT.

There are a few counts of this clonotype. V and J are TRBV19 and TRBJ2-7, with 7 bases that match TRBD1. The CDR3 totals 13 residues. V shed 5 bases and J 3 bases; nucleotides not matched to a gene: 4. The germline gives CDR1 LNHDA, CDR2 SQIVND (reference sequence). CDR3 DNA sequence: TGTGCCAGTAGTGCGACAGGGTTCTACGAGCAGTACGTC. Translating it yields CASSATGFYEQYV.

The chain is built from TRBV29-1 and TRBJ1-3; 7 nucleotides align to TRBD1. Germline lookup yields CDR1 SQVTM and CDR2 ANQGSEA. The CDR3 sequence is 14 residues long. Trimming cost V 4 bases and J 6 bases; bases outside gene matches: 9. The CDR3 bases are TGCAGCGTTGCCGAGACAGGGCTGGAAAACACCATATATTTT. Protein product: CSVAETGLENTIYF. The whole variable domain, filled in from reference TRBV29-1 and TRBJ1-3, reads SAVISQKPSRDICQRGTSLTIQCQVDSQVTMMFWYRQQPGQSLTLIATANQGSEATYESGFVIDKFPISRPNLTFSTLTVSNMSPEDSSIYLCSVAETGLENTIYFGEGSWLTVV.

Only a few counts were recorded for this clonotype. This sequence joins TRBV6-5 and TRBJ2-5, with D perhaps assigned TRBD1 or TRBD2 (5 bases each). The CDR3 covers 12 residues. V was clipped by 6 bases and J by 5 bases, with 10 bases between them. CDR1 is MNHEY and CDR2 is SVGAGI in the germline V gene. The DNA for the CDR3 is TGTGCCAGCAGGGGGACGTGGGAGACCCAGTACTTC. It specifies CASRGTWETQYF.

The chain uses TRBV27 and TRBJ2-3; TRBD1 aligns across 7 bases. V was pared by 4 bases and J by 2 bases, with 6 bases of the junction left unmatched. The CDR3 loop spans 15 amino acids. Germline lookup yields CDR1 MNHEY and CDR2 SMNVEV (reference sequence). CDR3 DNA: TGTGCCAGCAGTTCATACAGGGGAGACACAGATACGCAGTATTTT. Encoded protein: CASSSYRGDTDTQYF.

This clonotype occurred a few times. The rearrangement joins TRBV6-5 to TRBJ1-2; weak D call: TRBD1 (5 bases). Germline assignment: CDR1 MNHEY and CDR2 SVGAGI. Trimming removed 6 bases from V and 9 bases from J, with 17 bases in between. This CDR3 has 13 amino acids. The CDR3 region has the DNA TGTGCCAGCAGCCAGGACAACCCAACTAGCTACACCTTC. This translates into CASSQDNPTSYTF.

This chain connects TRBV5-6 to TRBJ2-7; the match to TRBD2 covers 8 bases. The CDR3 loop spans 12 amino acids. CDR1 SGHDT and CDR2 YYEEEE come from the germline V gene. V gave up 7 bases and J gave up 5 bases; unmatched junction bases: 5. CDR3 residues: CASGGGSHEQYV. The CDR3 nucleotides are TGTGCCAGCGGCGGGGGGTCCCACGAGCAGTACGTC.

The chain uses TRBV5-1 and TRBJ2-3, with TRBD1 as a possible D gene (7 bases). In germline, CDR1 is SGHRS, CDR2 YFSETQ. This CDR3 comprises 18 residues. V was trimmed by 2 bases and J by 0 bases, leaving 19 bases between them. The CDR3 sequence: CASSLLRGTATSTDTQYF. In nucleotides, the CDR3 is TGCGCCAGCAGCTTACTTCGCGGGACAGCTACTAGCACAGATACGCAGTATTTT. The full variable domain, in which reference TRBV5-1 and TRBJ2-3 provide the parts outside the CDR3, is KAGVTQTPRYLIKTRGQQVTLSCSPISGHRSVSWYQQTPGQGLQFLFEYFSETQRNKGNFPGRFSGRQFSNSRSEMNVSTLELGDSALYLCASSLLRGTATSTDTQYFGPGTRLTVL.